The entry that follows covers one T cell receptor beta chain sequence. This specimen comes from a study of T cell responses to AZD1222 COVID-19 vaccine. The germline V gene encodes CDR1 MNHNS and CDR2 SASEGT. This CDR3 has 15 amino acids. V lost 3 bases and J lost 4; bases outside the gene matches: 7. TCRdb's table, derived via immunoSEQ multiplex PCR, lists solely in-frame clones and lacks some. The data contain around 210,000 clones, about 94% of them singletons. The sequence came from an adult who received the MenACWY meningococcal vaccine as a control. The J gene is TRBJ1-1, the V gene TRBV6-1; 8 nucleotides line up with TRBD1. This sample comprised peripheral blood, obtained 28 days after the second dose of the MenACWY control vaccine. The CDR3 sequence: CASSDSRGRRTEAFF. For the CDR3, the DNA is TGTGCCAGCAGTGATAGCAGGGGGCGTCGCACTGAAGCTTTCTTT.